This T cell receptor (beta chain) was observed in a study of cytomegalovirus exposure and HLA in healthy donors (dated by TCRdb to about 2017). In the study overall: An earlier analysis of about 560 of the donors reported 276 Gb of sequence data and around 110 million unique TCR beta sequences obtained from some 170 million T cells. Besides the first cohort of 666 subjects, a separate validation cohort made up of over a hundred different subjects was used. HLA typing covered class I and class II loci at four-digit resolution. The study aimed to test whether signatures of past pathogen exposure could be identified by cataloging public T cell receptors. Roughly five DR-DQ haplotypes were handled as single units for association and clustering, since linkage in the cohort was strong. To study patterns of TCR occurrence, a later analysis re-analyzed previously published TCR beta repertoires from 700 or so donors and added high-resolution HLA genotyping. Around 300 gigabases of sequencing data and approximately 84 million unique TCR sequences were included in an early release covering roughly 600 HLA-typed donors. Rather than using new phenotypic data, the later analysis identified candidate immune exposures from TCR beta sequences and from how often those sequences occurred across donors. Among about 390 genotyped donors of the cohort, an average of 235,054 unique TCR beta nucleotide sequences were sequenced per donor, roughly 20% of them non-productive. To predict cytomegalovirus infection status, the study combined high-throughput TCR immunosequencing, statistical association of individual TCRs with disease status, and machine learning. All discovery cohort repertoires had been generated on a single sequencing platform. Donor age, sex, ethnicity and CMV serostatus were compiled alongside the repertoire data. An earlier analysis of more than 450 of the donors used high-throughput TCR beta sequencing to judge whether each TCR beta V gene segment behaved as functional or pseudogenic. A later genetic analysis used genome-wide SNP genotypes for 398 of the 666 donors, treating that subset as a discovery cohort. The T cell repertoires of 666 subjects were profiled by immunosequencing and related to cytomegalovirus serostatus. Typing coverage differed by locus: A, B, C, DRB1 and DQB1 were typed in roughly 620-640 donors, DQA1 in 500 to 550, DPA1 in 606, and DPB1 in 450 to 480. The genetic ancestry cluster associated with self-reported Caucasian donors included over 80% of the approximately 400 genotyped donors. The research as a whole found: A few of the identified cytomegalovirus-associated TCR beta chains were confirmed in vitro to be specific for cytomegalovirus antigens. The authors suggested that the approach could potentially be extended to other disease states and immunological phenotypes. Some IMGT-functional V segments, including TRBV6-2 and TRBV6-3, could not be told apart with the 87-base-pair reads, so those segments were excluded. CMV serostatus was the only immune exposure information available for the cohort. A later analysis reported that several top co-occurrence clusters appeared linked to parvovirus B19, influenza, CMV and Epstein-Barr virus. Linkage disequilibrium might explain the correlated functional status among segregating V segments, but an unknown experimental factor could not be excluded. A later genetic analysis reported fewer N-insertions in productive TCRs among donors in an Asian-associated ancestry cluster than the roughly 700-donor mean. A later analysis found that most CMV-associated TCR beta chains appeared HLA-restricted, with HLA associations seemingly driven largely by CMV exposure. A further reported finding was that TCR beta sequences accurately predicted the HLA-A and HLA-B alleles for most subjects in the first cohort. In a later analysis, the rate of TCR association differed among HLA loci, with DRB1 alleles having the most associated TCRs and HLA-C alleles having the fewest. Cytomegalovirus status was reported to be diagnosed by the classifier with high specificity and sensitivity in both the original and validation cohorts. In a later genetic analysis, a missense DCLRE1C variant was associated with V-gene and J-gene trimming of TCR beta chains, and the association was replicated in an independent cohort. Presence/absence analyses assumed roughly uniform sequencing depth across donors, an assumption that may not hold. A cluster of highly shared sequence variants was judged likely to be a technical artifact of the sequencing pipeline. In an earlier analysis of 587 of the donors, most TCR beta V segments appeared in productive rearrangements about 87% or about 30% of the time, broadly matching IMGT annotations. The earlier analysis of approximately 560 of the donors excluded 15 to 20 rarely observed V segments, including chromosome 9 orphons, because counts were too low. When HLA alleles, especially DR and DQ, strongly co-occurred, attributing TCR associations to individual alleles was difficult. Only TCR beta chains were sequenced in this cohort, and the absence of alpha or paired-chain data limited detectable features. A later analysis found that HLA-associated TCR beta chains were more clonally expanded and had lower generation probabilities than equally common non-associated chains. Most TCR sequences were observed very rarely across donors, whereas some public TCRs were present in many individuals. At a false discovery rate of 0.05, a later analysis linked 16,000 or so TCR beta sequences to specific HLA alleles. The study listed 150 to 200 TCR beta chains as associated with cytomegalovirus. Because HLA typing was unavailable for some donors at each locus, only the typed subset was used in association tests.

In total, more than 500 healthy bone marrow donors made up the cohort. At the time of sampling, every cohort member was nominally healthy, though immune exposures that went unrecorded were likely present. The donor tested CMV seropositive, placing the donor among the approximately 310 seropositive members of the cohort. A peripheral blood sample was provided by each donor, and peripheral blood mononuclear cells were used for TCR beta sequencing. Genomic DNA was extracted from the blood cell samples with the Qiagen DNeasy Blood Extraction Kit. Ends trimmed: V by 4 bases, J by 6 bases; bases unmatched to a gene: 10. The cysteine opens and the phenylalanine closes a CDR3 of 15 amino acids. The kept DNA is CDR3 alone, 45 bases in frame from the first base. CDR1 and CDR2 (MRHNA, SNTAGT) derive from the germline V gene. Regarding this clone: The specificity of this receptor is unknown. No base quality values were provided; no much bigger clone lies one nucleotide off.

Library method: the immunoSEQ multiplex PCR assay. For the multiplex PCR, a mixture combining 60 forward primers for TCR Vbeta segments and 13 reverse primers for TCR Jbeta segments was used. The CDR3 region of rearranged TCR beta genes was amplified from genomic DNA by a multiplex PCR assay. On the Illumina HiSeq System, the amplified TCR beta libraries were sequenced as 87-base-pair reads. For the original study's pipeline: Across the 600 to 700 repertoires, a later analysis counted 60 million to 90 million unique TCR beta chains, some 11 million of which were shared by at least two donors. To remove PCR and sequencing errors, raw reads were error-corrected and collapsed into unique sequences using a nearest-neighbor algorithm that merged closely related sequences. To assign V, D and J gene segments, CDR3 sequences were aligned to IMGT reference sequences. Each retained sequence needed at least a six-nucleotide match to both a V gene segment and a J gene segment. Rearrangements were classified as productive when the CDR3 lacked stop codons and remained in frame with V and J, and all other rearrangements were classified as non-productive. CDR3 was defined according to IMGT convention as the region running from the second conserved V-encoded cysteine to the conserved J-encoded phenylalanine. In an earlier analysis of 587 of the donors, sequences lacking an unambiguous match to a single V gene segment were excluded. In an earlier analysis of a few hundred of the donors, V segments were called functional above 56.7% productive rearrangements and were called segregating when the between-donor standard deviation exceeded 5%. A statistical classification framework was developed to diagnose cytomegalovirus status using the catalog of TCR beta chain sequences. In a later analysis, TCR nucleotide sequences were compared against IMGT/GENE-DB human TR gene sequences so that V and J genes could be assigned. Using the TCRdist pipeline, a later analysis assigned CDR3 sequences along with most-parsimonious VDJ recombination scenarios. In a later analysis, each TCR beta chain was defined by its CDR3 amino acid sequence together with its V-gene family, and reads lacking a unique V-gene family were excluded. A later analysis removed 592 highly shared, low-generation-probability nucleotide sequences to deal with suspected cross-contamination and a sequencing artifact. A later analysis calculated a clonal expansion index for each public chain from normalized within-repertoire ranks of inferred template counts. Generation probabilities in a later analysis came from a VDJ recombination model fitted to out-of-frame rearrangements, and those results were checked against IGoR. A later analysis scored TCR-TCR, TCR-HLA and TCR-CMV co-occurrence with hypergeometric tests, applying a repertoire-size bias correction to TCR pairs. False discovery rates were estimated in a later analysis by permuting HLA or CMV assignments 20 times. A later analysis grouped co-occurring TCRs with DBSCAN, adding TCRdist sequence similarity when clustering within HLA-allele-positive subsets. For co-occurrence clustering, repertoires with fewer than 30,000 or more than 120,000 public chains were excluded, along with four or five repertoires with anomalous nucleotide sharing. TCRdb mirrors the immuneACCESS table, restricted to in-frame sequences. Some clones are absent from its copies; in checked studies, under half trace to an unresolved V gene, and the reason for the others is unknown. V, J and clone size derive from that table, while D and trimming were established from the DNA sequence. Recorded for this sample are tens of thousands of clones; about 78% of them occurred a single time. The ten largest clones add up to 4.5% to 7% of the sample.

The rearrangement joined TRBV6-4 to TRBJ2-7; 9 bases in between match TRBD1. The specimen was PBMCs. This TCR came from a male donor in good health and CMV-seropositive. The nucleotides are TGTGCCAGCAGTGCTCCGGGACAGGGTTGCCGCGAGCAGTACTTC. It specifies CASSAPGQGCREQYF.